These 32 T cell receptor beta chains share one sample of origin, sequenced in a study of CD8 T cell repertoires and HIV-1 epitope variants. Their specific antigens are unknown. Method: immunoSEQ multiplex PCR; TCRdb's copy keeps in-frame clones and lacks some. The repertoire holds more than 4,000 clones, with about two thirds as singletons. The source material was cultured CD8+ T cells derived from PBMCs. The receptors here all came from a male donor with HIV.

This clone was counted between two and nine times. V usage is TRBV4-1 and J usage is TRBJ2-5; a possible D gene is TRBD2 (6 bases). Germline V CDR1 and CDR2: MGHRA, YSYEKL. The length of the CDR3 is 14 residues. The ends were cut back, 1 base at V and 5 bases at J, with 11 bases in the middle. Here the CDR3 reads CASSQAGSGETQYF. In DNA form, the CDR3 reads TGCGCCAGCAGCCAAGCGGGAAGCGGGGAGACCCAGTACTTC.

This clone showed up just a few times. The chain recombines TRBV28 with TRBJ2-7; no definite D call. Germline V CDR1 and CDR2: MDHEN, SYDVKM. This CDR3 contains 12 residues. V was trimmed by 2 bases and J by 0 bases, leaving 2 bases between them. The CDR3 nucleotides read TGTGCCAGCAGTTTACCCTCCTACGAGCAGTACTTC. This gives the protein CASSLPSYEQYF.

About this clone itself: A junction end diverges from the germline sequence, so it may reflect a read error. V and J are TRBV5-4 and TRBJ1-2; 7 bases match TRBD1. CDR1 is SGHNT and CDR2 is YYREEE in the germline V gene (reference sequence). This CDR3 comprises 16 residues. CDR3: CASSQDRAGSNYGYTF. CDR3 in DNA: TGCGCCAGCAGCCAAGACAGGGCAGGATCTAACTATGGCTACACCTTC.

The count of this clone is one. The genes are TRBV6-4 and TRBJ2-3; 8 bases line up with TRBD2. V trimming: 2 bases; J trimming: 0 bases; junction bases outside the gene matches: 1. The length of the CDR3 is 15 residues. Germline lookup yields CDR1 MRHNA and CDR2 SNTAGT. The CDR3 region has the DNA TGTGCCAGCAGTGACGCTAGCGGGAGCACAGATACGCAGTATTTT. Residues: CASSDASGSTDTQYF.

The chain carries TRBV7-9 and TRBJ2-5; 9 bases are a match to TRBD1. The germline V gene has CDR1 SEHNR and CDR2 FQNEAQ (reference sequence). J gave up 1 base and V 5 bases, and 8 bases lay outside the gene matches. This CDR3 region has 16 residues. CDR3 nucleotides: TGTGCCAGCAGCCGCCTTGAACAGGGGGCCCAAGAGACCCAGTACTTC. Translating gives CASSRLEQGAQETQYF.

Only a few counts were recorded for this clone. The V and J genes are TRBV5-1 and TRBJ2-7; D is possibly TRBD1 or TRBD2 (5 bases each). The CDR3 covers 15 residues. The V gene's germline CDR1 is SGHRS and CDR2 YFSETQ. Trimming left V 2 bases short and J 0 bases short, with 12 bases between. The CDR3 spells CASSFLTGPSYEQYF. The CDR3 nucleotides read TGCGCCAGCAGCTTTCTGACGGGACCCTCCTACGAGCAGTACTTC.

This clone came up a few times. This chain connects TRBV7-2 to TRBJ2-7, with TRBD2 matching 7 bases. Germline-derived CDR1 and CDR2 are SGHTA and FQGNSA. This CDR3 has 12 amino acids. Germline trimming cut 4 bases from V and 7 bases from J; bases unmatched to any gene: 4. In DNA form, the CDR3 reads TGTGCCAGCAGCTCGACTAGCTTAGAGCAGTACTTC. It encodes CASSSTSLEQYF.

This clone has only a few counts. This rearrangement joins TRBV28 to TRBJ1-3; 7 nucleotides line up with TRBD1. Germline V gene lookup returns CDR1 MDHEN and CDR2 SYDVKM. This CDR3 spans 14 amino acids. V lost 5 bases, J lost 1 base, and 2 bases stayed unmatched. The CDR3 loop is CASSQTGSGNTIYF. CDR3 in DNA: TGTGCCAGCAGTCAGACAGGGTCTGGAAACACCATATATTTT.

V and J are TRBV19 and TRBJ1-1, with D unresolved. V was pared by 5 bases and J by 9 bases, with 13 bases between. This CDR3 has 12 amino acids. The germline gives CDR1 LNHDA, CDR2 SQIVND (reference sequence). In nucleotides, the CDR3 is TGTGCCAGTAGTTCCTCCGGGAGGCAAGCTTTCTTT. Encoded protein: CASSSSGRQAFF.

J is TRBJ2-1 and V is TRBV19, with 7 bases matching TRBD2. Germline V lookup: CDR1 LNHDA, CDR2 SQIVND (reference sequence). V dropped 1 base and J dropped 6; count of bases not matched to a gene: 6. The CDR3 totals 15 residues. The CDR3 reads CASSIVSGNPNEQFF. The DNA for the CDR3 is TGTGCCAGTAGTATAGTAAGCGGGAACCCCAATGAGCAGTTCTTC.

The gene calls are TRBV6-5 and TRBJ2-1, with TRBD1 as a possible D gene (5 bases). The germline CDR1 and CDR2 sequences are MNHEY and SVGAGI. The CDR3 has 14 amino acids. Between the trimmed V and J ends, which lost 2 bases and 6 bases, there was a span of 11 bases. The CDR3 is CASSYDSSLNEQFF. In nucleotides, the CDR3 is TGTGCCAGCAGTTACGACAGTTCCCTCAATGAGCAGTTCTTC.

This sequence joins TRBV5-8 and TRBJ1-4; tentative D call: TRBD1 (5 bases). Trimming took off 4 bases at V and 8 bases at J, with 12 bases between the two ends. The CDR3 has 13 amino acids. Germline assignment: CDR1 SGHTS and CDR2 YDEGEE. For the CDR3, the DNA is TGTGCCAGCAGCCCGGACACTCCGGAAAAACTGTTTTTT. Protein product: CASSPDTPEKLFF.

This clone was detected a few times. V usage is TRBV5-4 and J usage is TRBJ1-1; the D is unclear. CDR3 length: 17 residues. The germline V and J ends were trimmed by 4 bases and 4 bases, with 23 bases remaining between them. Germline loops: CDR1 SGHNT, CDR2 YYREEE (reference sequence). CDR3 in amino acids: CASSPPISGSTSTEAFF. CDR3 DNA sequence: TGTGCCAGCAGCCCCCCGATTAGTGGATCCACCAGCACTGAAGCTTTCTTT. Variable domain in full (rest from reference TRBV5-4 and TRBJ1-1): ETGVTQSPTHLIKTRGQQVTLRCSSQSGHNTVSWYQQALGQGPQFIFQYYREEENGRGNFPPRFSGLQFPNYSSELNVNALELDDSALYLCASSPPISGSTSTEAFFGQGTRLTVV.

The rearrangement links TRBV6-5 to TRBJ2-7; no clear D. This CDR3 region has 14 residues. Per germline, CDR1 MNHEY and CDR2 SVGAGI. The ends were cut back, 3 bases at V and 4 bases at J, with 13 bases in the middle. CDR3 sequence: CASSYAPNGYEQYF. The CDR3 DNA reads as TGTGCCAGCAGTTATGCTCCGAACGGGTACGAGCAGTACTTC.

This clone was detected a few times. The CDR3 protein is CASSLGQLQETQYF. The CDR3 DNA follows: TGTGCCAGCAGCTTAGGCCAGCTCCAAGAGACCCAGTACTTC. The chain joins TRBV13 to TRBJ2-5; D unclear. Germline loops: CDR1 PRHDT, CDR2 FYEKMQ (reference sequence). This CDR3 region has 14 residues. Trimming stripped 0 bases from V and 1 base from J, with 6 bases between.

The CDR3 spells CASSPSTGTEAFF. As DNA, the CDR3 is TGTGCCAGCAGCCCCTCGACGGGGACTGAAGCTTTCTTT. The J gene is TRBJ1-1, the V gene TRBV28; no clear D. The CDR3 sequence is 13 residues long. With 6 bases removed from V and 5 bases from J, the gap between germline ends came to 13 bases. Per germline, CDR1 MDHEN and CDR2 SYDVKM.

The V call is TRBV15, the J call TRBJ1-2; TRBD1 might be the D (5 bases). The ends were cut back, 7 bases at V and 1 base at J, with 22 bases in the middle. This CDR3 region has 17 residues. Germline V CDR1 and CDR2: LNHNV, YYDKDF (reference sequence). The CDR3 sequence is CATIDTYGHKDNYGYTF. CDR3 sequence (DNA): TGTGCCACCATCGATACCTACGGACACAAAGATAACTATGGCTACACCTTC.

V gene TRBV27 combines with J gene TRBJ1-4; a possible D gene is TRBD1 (6 bases). The CDR3 spans 18 residues. V lost 2 bases, J lost 3 bases, and 19 bases lay in between. In germline, CDR1 is MNHEY, CDR2 SMNVEV (reference sequence). CDR3 sequence: CASSLAPPGARPNEKLFF. CDR3 bases: TGTGCCAGCAGTTTAGCCCCACCGGGGGCGCGCCCTAATGAAAAACTGTTTTTT.

V and J are TRBV13 and TRBJ1-2; TRBD1 agrees at 9 bases. CDR3 length equals 14 residues. Germline CDR1 PRHDT, CDR2 FYEKMQ (reference sequence). V gave up 3 bases and J gave up 5 bases; unmatched junction bases: 4. The CDR3 here is CASSLGTGSYGYTF. CDR3 nucleotides: TGTGCCAGCAGCTTGGGGACAGGGAGTTATGGCTACACCTTC.

J is TRBJ2-3 and V is TRBV4-3; 8 bases align to TRBD1. The germline gives CDR1 LGHNA, CDR2 YSLEER. V was pared by 4 bases and J by 2 bases, with 5 bases of the junction left unmatched. The CDR3 spans 15 residues. The CDR3 reads CASSLRTGITDTQYF. CDR3 in DNA: TGCGCCAGCAGCCTCCGGACAGGGATCACAGATACGCAGTATTTT.

V and J are TRBV5-1 and TRBJ2-7; possibly TRBD2 for D (5 bases). Trimming removed 6 bases from V and 5 bases from J, with 18 bases in between. The CDR3 sequence is 14 residues long. Germline loops: CDR1 SGHRS, CDR2 YFSETQ. The chain's CDR3 is CASNPSGFRDEQYF. CDR3 DNA sequence: TGCGCCAGCAACCCCTCGGGGTTCCGGGACGAGCAGTACTTC.

The chain employs TRBV5-1 and TRBJ2-1; 11 bases line up with TRBD1. The CDR3 has 15 residues. Germline V gene lookup returns CDR1 SGHRS and CDR2 YFSETQ. Germline trimming cut 3 bases from V and 8 bases from J; bases unmatched to any gene: 7. The CDR3 reads CASSSPGQGGYEQFF. The DNA for the CDR3 is TGCGCCAGCAGCTCACCGGGACAGGGGGGCTATGAGCAGTTCTTC. Variable domain in full (rest from reference TRBV5-1 and TRBJ2-1): KAGVTQTPRYLIKTRGQQVTLSCSPISGHRSVSWYQQTPGQGLQFLFEYFSETQRNKGNFPGRFSGRQFSNSRSEMNVSTLELGDSALYLCASSSPGQGGYEQFFGPGTRLTVL.

This clone was observed a few times. The chain recombines TRBV9 with TRBJ1-1; 7 bases fit TRBD1. The CDR3 length is 15 residues. V was pared by 4 bases and J by 1 base, with 7 bases of the junction left unmatched. The germline gives CDR1 SGDLS, CDR2 YYNGEE. Here the CDR3 reads CASSFQTGRNTEAFF. CDR3 coding DNA: TGTGCCAGCAGCTTCCAGACAGGGAGGAACACTGAAGCTTTCTTT.

This sequence joins TRBV4-3 and TRBJ1-2; 10 bases are a match to TRBD1. In germline, CDR1 is LGHNA, CDR2 YSLEER. The CDR3 contains 14 residues. J lost 6 bases, V lost 6 bases, and 7 bases had no gene match. As DNA, the CDR3 is TGCGCCAGCAGTCTCACCGGGACAGGGGATGGCTACACCTTC. Its translation is CASSLTGTGDGYTF.

V and J are TRBV7-3 and TRBJ1-5; TRBD1 aligns across 8 bases. CDR1 SGHTA and CDR2 FQGTGA come from the germline V gene. This CDR3 spans 13 amino acids. J gave up 5 bases and V 5 bases, and 2 bases lay outside the gene matches. The CDR3 nucleotides are TGTGCCAGCAGCCTGGACAGGGATCAGCCCCAGCATTTT. Protein product: CASSLDRDQPQHF.

This sequence joins TRBV7-2 and TRBJ2-7; D might be TRBD2 (6 bases). The length of the CDR3 is 15 residues. V lost 2 bases and J 0 bases, leaving 11 bases between the germline ends. Germline V CDR1 and CDR2: SGHTA, FQGNSA. DNA of the CDR3: TGTGCCAGCAGCTTAACCCGGGACTCCTCCTACGAGCAGTACTTC. Residues: CASSLTRDSSYEQYF.

The chain combines TRBV4-2 with TRBJ1-4, with D uncertain. Per germline, CDR1 LGHNA and CDR2 YNFKEQ. Deletions cut 0 bases from V and 5 bases from J, with 16 bases between. The CDR3 sequence is 17 residues long. The CDR3 region is CASSQDWSTGENEKLFF. CDR3 coding DNA: TGTGCCAGCAGCCAAGATTGGAGTACCGGAGAAAATGAAAAACTGTTTTTT.

CDR3 bases: TGTGCCAGCATTACACAGGGGGCTTCCGGGGGCTACACCTTC. This codes for CASITQGASGGYTF. The chain is built from TRBV6-5 and TRBJ1-2, with 9 bases fitting TRBD1. The CDR3 sequence is 14 residues long. Trimming at V came to 7 bases and at J to 8 bases, leaving 11 bases not matched to a gene. Germline loops: CDR1 MNHEY, CDR2 SVGAGI.

The chain has TRBV5-1 and TRBJ2-3, with TRBD2 as a possible D gene (6 bases). The CDR3 has 16 residues. V was pared by 0 bases and J by 4 bases, with 15 bases between. Germline loops: CDR1 SGHRS, CDR2 YFSETQ. This CDR3 is CASSLGSGEFADTQYF. The CDR3 DNA is TGCGCCAGCAGCTTGGGATCGGGGGAGTTCGCAGATACGCAGTATTTT.

The V call is TRBV7-8, the J call TRBJ2-2; the D gene is possibly TRBD1 (6 bases). This CDR3 comprises 15 residues. CDR1 is SGHVS and CDR2 is FQNEAQ in the germline V gene. V was cut by 3 bases and J by 4 bases, with 12 bases left in between. CDR3 residues: CASSFSTGLTGELFF. DNA for the CDR3: TGTGCCAGCAGCTTTAGCACAGGGCTCACCGGGGAGCTGTTTTTT.

The V gene is TRBV28, the J gene TRBJ1-5; TRBD1 aligns across 7 bases. Germline CDR1 and CDR2: MDHEN and SYDVKM. The V and J ends lost 5 bases and 0 bases, in that order; junction bases with no gene match: 4. This CDR3 has 15 residues. The CDR3 DNA sequence: TGTGCCAGCAGTGGACAGGAGTATAGCAATCAGCCCCAGCATTTT. Translated: CASSGQEYSNQPQHF.

This chain connects TRBV2 to TRBJ1-2, with 10 bases matching TRBD1. CDR3 length: 13 amino acids. V lost 5 bases and J lost 8; bases outside the gene matches: 5. CDR1 is SNHLY, CDR2 FYNNEI, per germline. The CDR3: CASSSGTGEGYTF. The DNA of the CDR3 is TGTGCCAGCAGTTCCGGGACAGGGGAAGGCTACACCTTC.